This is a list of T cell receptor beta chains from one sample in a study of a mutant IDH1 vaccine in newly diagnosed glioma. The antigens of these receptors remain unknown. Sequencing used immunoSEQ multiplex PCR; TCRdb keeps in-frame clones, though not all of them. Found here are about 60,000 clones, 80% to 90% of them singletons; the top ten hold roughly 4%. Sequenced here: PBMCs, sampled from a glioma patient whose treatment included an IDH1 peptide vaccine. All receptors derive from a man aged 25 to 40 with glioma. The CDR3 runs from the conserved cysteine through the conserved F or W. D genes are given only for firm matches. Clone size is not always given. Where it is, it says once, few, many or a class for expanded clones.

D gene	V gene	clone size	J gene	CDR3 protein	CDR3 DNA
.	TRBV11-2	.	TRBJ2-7	CASSPWSTAGILEQYF	TGTGCCAGCAGCCCATGGTCCACAGCAGGGATCCTCGAGCAGTACTTC
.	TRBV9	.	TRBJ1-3	CASSRRQMLGFSSGNTIYF	TGTGCCAGCAGCCGGAGACAGATGTTGGGCTTCTCCTCTGGAAACACCATATATTTT
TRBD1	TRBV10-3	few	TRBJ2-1	CAIRKTGGGQDEQFF	TGTGCCATCAGAAAAACAGGGGGAGGTCAGGATGAGCAGTTCTTC
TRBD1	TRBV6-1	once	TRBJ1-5	CASRETGKSYQPQHF	TGTGCCAGCAGGGAGACAGGGAAATCATATCAGCCCCAGCATTTT
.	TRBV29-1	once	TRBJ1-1	CSVGRVGTEAFF	TGCAGCGTTGGGAGGGTCGGGACTGAAGCTTTCTTT
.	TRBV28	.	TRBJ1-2	CASSLPTGYLDGYTF	TGTGCCAGCAGTTTACCCACAGGGTATTTGGATGGCTACACCTTC
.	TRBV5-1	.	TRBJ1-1	CASSLAYNTEAFF	TGCGCCAGCAGCTTGGCCTATAACACTGAAGCTTTCTTT
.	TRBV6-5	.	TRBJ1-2	CASAVLGDYGYTF	TGTGCCAGCGCCGTACTTGGGGACTATGGCTACACCTTC
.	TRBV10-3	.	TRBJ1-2	CAISTGTDYGYTF	TGTGCCATCAGTACCGGGACTGACTATGGCTACACCTTC
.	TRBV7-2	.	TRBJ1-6	CASSLTYSPLHF	TGTGCCAGCAGCTTAACGTATTCACCCCTCCACTTT
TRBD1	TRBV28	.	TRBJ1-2	CASSEPGQGNYGYTF	TGTGCCAGCAGTGAGCCGGGACAGGGGAACTATGGCTACACCTTC
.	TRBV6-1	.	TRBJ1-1	CASSEYSNTEAFF	TGTGCCAGCAGTGAATACAGTAACACTGAAGCTTTCTTT
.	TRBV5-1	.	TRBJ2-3	CASRHAFFRDTQYF	TGCGCCAGCAGGCATGCCTTTTTTAGAGATACGCAGTATTTT
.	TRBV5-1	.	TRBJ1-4	CASSLSTGPGKLFF	TGCGCCAGCAGCTTAAGTACGGGTCCGGGAAAACTGTTTTTT